This T cell receptor (beta chain) is from a study of molecular identifiers for immune sequencing clone quantification. Study observations and caveats: Molecules of identical TCR sharing a barcode could underestimate highly expanded clone sizes.

The use of previously described methods and listed TCR primers produced the bulk TCR libraries. TCRdb ran MiXCR on the PCR reads and lists one entry per CDR3 protein. This table holds about 640,000 distinct CDR3 sequences, just under 20% found once. Germline values: CDR1 MGHRA, CDR2 YSYEKL. This CDR3 has 13 residues. This clonotype was seen many times. Its antigen is undetermined. Relative to the germline gene, one junction end is altered; a read error may explain this. The receptor was derived from a human donor in good health. Some libraries in this study had Jurkat cell RNA spiked in. The rearrangement joins TRBV4-1 to TRBJ2-2; D is undetermined. Sample: naive CD8+ T cells from blood, with Jurkat cell RNA spiked in. The subset: FACS-sorted CD8+CD4-CCR7+CD45RA+ naive T cells. CDR3 region: CASSPTNTGELFF. CDR3 coding DNA: TGTGCCAGCAGCCCCACGAACACCGGGGAGCTGTTTTTT.